The 2 T cell receptor beta chains in this list originate from one sample, sequenced in a study of T cell repertoires in cytomegalovirus infection. These receptors are not linked to any known antigen. TCRdb reprocessed the reads with MiXCR, giving one entry per CDR3 protein. This table holds tens of thousands of distinct CDR3 sequences, 20% to 25% found once. Sequenced material: CD8+ T cells from cultured PBMCs, taken from culture after CMV antigen stimulation. Receptor source: a human donor in good health (CMV status not recorded). Some clones in this sample may be carry-over from other donors' samples.

The chain is built from TRBV6-5 and TRBJ1-1, with D possibly being TRBD1 (5 bases). This CDR3 is built from 14 residues. V lost 4 bases and J 4 bases, leaving 13 bases between the germline ends. Germline assignment: CDR1 MNHEY and CDR2 SVGAGI. CDR3 nucleotide sequence: TGTGCCAGCAGTTCACCCGGCGGGGGCACTGAAGCTTTCTTT. As protein: CASSSPGGGTEAFF.

This clonotype was seen more than once but under ten times. The rearrangement uses TRBV7-6 and TRBJ2-3; D not resolved. Trimming removed 5 bases from V and 0 bases from J, with 12 bases in between. The CDR3 contains 15 residues. The germline CDR1 and CDR2 sequences are SGHVS and FNYEAQ. Here the CDR3 reads CASSPRLLSTDTQYF. CDR3 sequence (DNA): TGTGCCAGCAGCCCCCGGCTCCTTAGCACAGATACGCAGTATTTT.